The 15 T cell receptor beta chains listed next were all sequenced from one sample in a study of blood T cell repertoires in COVID-19. Profiled with immunoSEQ multiplex PCR; TCRdb holds only in-frame clones, not every one. Of around 200,000 clones in the sample, about 78% were seen once. The sample taken for sequencing was peripheral blood. The receptors come from a woman aged 70-85 years with acute or convalescent COVID-19.

The chain employs TRBV6-5 and TRBJ2-5, with TRBD1 matching 8 bases. The germline V gene encodes CDR1 MNHEY and CDR2 SVGAGI. CDR3 length: 13 amino acids. With V trimmed by 5 bases and J by 3 bases, 2 bases remained unmatched. Here the CDR3 DNA reads TGTGCCAGCAGTATGACAGGGGAAGAGACCCAGTACTTC. Its protein is CASSMTGEETQYF.

The V call is TRBV11-2, the J call TRBJ2-7; 7 nucleotides line up with TRBD1. The V gene end was trimmed by 5 bases and the J gene end by 4 bases; junction bases not matched to a gene: 5. The CDR3 sequence is 13 residues long. CDR1 is SGHAT, CDR2 FQNNGV, per germline. This CDR3 is CASSMGQLYEQYF. The CDR3 nucleotides read TGTGCCAGCAGCATGGGACAGTTATACGAGCAGTACTTC.

The CDR3 DNA is TGTGCCAGCAGTTTATGGGGCAGTTACAATGAGCAGTTCTTC. Amino acid sequence: CASSLWGSYNEQFF. The V and J genes are TRBV28 and TRBJ2-1; D is ambiguous. There are 14 residues in the CDR3. Germline V CDR1 and CDR2: MDHEN, SYDVKM. Trimming pared 0 bases from V and 4 bases from J, leaving 7 bases between.

V usage is TRBV3-1 (or the pseudogene TRBV3-2) and J usage is TRBJ1-2; D remains ambiguous. The CDR3 extends over 13 amino acids. Trimming took 3 bases from V and 0 from J, leaving 5 bases between them. Germline lookup yields CDR1 LGHDT and CDR2 YNNKEL (reference sequence). CDR3 sequence: CASSQAANYGYTF. Written as DNA, the CDR3 is TGTGCCAGCAGCCAGGCGGCTAACTATGGCTACACCTTC.

This chain joins TRBV27 and TRBJ1-4, with a tentative D call TRBD1 (6 bases). Germline V gene sequence: CDR1 MNHEY, CDR2 SMNVEV (reference sequence). The ends were cut back, 3 bases at V and 5 bases at J, with 13 bases in the middle. This CDR3 has 15 amino acids. In DNA form, the CDR3 reads TGTGCCAGCAGTTTGGGGGGGGCAGGGAATGAAAAACTGTTTTTT. Residues: CASSLGGAGNEKLFF.

This clone came up a few times. The CDR3 reads CASSARQGWDSPLHF. The CDR3 nucleotides are TGTGCCAGCAGTGCCCGACAGGGATGGGATTCACCCCTCCACTTT. This chain uses TRBV28 with TRBJ1-6; 7 bases map to TRBD1. The CDR3 covers 15 residues. Germline assignment: CDR1 MDHEN and CDR2 SYDVKM. V lost 5 bases to trimming and J lost 8 bases; unmatched junction nucleotides: 9.

This clone was seen a few times. This rearrangement joins TRBV24-1 to TRBJ2-1, with D perhaps TRBD1 (5 bases). Germline-derived CDR1 and CDR2 are KGHDR and SFDVKD. V shed 4 bases and J shed 6 bases, with 9 bases lying between them. The CDR3 is made up of 13 amino acids. CDR3 in DNA: TGTGCCACCAGTGAGACACAGGTCAATGAGCAGTTCTTC. Its translation is CATSETQVNEQFF.

Here the CDR3 reads CASSVSGSGNTIYF. The CDR3 nucleotides are TGTGCCAGCAGCGTATCGGGTTCTGGAAACACCATATATTTT. The chain links TRBV9 to TRBJ1-3, with no clear D. CDR1 is SGDLS and CDR2 is YYNGEE in the germline V gene. The CDR3 is 14 residues long. Trimming pared 1 base from V and 1 base from J, leaving 6 bases between.

This rearrangement joins TRBV28 to TRBJ1-4; D not resolved. The CDR3 totals 14 residues. The V and J ends lost 3 bases and 6 bases respectively, with 11 bases between them. Germline assignment: CDR1 MDHEN and CDR2 SYDVKM. DNA for the CDR3: TGTGCCAGCAGTTTGGGCCTACGAGATGAAAAACTGTTTTTT. As protein: CASSLGLRDEKLFF.

This rearrangement joins TRBV20-1 to TRBJ2-7, with 8 nucleotides matching TRBD2. V lost 3 bases to trimming and J lost 6 bases; unmatched junction nucleotides: 7. In germline, CDR1 is DFQATT, CDR2 SNEGSKA (reference sequence). CDR3 length: 13 amino acids. The CDR3 DNA is TGCAGTGCTAGTGACGGGAGGGCCTTCGAGCAGTACTTC. Protein sequence: CSASDGRAFEQYF.

Concerning this clone: A read error may account for a junction end that differs from germline. This chain joins TRBV7-2 and TRBJ2-1, with 7 bases matching TRBD2. The CDR3 is 15 amino acids. Germline V lookup: CDR1 SGHTA, CDR2 FQGNSA. The CDR3 loop is CASSLAALGYNEQFF. The CDR3 DNA reads as TGTGCCAGCAGCCTAGCGGCCCTAGGCTACAATGAGCAGTTCTTC.

With respect to this clone: The DNA is omitted, as the CDR3 cannot be located on it reliably, and the CDR3 follows TCRdb's listing. The chain recombines TRBV24-1 with TRBJ1-5; the listed D gene, TRBD1, was not tested against the DNA. Germline CDR1 is KGHDR and CDR2 is SFDVKD. The CDR3 is made up of 13 amino acids, end residues included. The CDR3 region is CATSVPQGRPQHF.

J is TRBJ1-6 and V is TRBV3-1 (or the pseudogene TRBV3-2); the match to TRBD1 covers 9 bases. Per germline, CDR1 LGHDT and CDR2 YNNKEL (reference sequence). This CDR3 has 15 residues. V gave up 4 bases and J gave up 6 bases; unmatched junction bases: 4. This chain's CDR3 is CASSPTGGVNSPLHF. The CDR3 DNA follows: TGTGCCAGCAGCCCAACAGGGGGCGTTAATTCACCCCTCCACTTT.

The chain carries TRBV5-4 and TRBJ1-3; maybe TRBD1 (5 bases). Trimming left V 10 bases short and J 0 bases short, with 14 bases between. The CDR3 extends over 14 amino acids. The germline CDR1 and CDR2 sequences are SGHNT and YYREEE (reference sequence). CDR3 bases: TGTGCCGGCGCGGACAAAGGCTCTGGAAACACCATATATTTT. The encoded protein is CAGADKGSGNTIYF.

V is TRBV7-3 and J is TRBJ2-3; 8 positions match TRBD2. The germline V gene encodes CDR1 SGHTA and CDR2 FQGTGA. This CDR3 is 15 amino acids long. The V segment lost 1 base and the J segment 3 bases; nucleotides outside the gene matches: 3. In nucleotides, the CDR3 is TGTGCCAGCAGCTTAAGTGGCGGGAGGACAGATACGCAGTATTTT. It codes for CASSLSGGRTDTQYF.